This is a list of T cell receptor beta chains from one sample in a study of regulatory T cells in long-lasting Graves disease. TCRdb used MiXCR to reprocess the multiplex PCR reads, holding one entry per CDR3 protein. The table includes 300,000 to 350,000 distinct CDR3 sequences, around a fifth detected once. This sample comprised peripheral blood mononuclear cells (PBMCs), obtained when the disease was refractory, from a patient treated with antithyroid drugs. These receptors came from a female donor with Graves disease. CDR3s include the opening cysteine and the closing phenylalanine or tryptophan. The D gene is left open where the match is weak. A clone size is listed for some rows: how often the clone was seen (once, few, many), or a class if it is expanded.

clone_size: NA
j_call: TRBJ2-7
d_call: NA
v_call: TRBV30
cdr3_nt: TGTGCCTGGAGTGTACTAACCTCCCAACGGGAGCAGTACTTC
cdr3_aa: CAWSVLTSQREQYF

clone_size: many
j_call: TRBJ2-5
d_call: TRBD2
v_call: TRBV11-2
cdr3_nt: TGTGCCAGCAGCCGGACCTTCACTAGCGGGGAGACCCAGTACTTC
cdr3_aa: CASSRTFTSGETQYF

clone_size: NA
j_call: TRBJ1-6
d_call: NA
v_call: TRBV6-4
cdr3_nt: TGTGCCAGCAGTTACTACTCGGCGGGGATCGGGTCACCCCTCCACTTT
cdr3_aa: CASSYYSAGIGSPLHF

clone_size: NA
j_call: TRBJ1-6
d_call: NA
v_call: TRBV19
cdr3_nt: TGTGCCAGTAGTACGCAGAGTAGATCACCCCTCCACTTT
cdr3_aa: CASSTQSRSPLHF

clone_size: few
j_call: TRBJ1-5
d_call: NA
v_call: TRBV6-1
cdr3_nt: TGTGCCAGCAGGCGCGGGGCAGGCGGAAATCAGCCCCAGCATTTT
cdr3_aa: CASRRGAGGNQPQHF

clone_size: many
j_call: TRBJ2-5
d_call: NA
v_call: TRBV3-1
cdr3_nt: TGTGCCAGCAGCCAGGGAACTTCTCAAGAGACCCAGTACTTC
cdr3_aa: CASSQGTSQETQYF

clone_size: few
j_call: TRBJ2-2
d_call: NA
v_call: TRBV5-1
cdr3_nt: TGCGCCAGCAGCCCTGGTCTAGGGAGGTGGCGAATAGGCACCGGGGAGCTGTTTTTT
cdr3_aa: CASSPGLGRWRIGTGELFF

clone_size: many
j_call: TRBJ1-1
d_call: NA
v_call: TRBV2
cdr3_nt: TGTGCCAGCAGGGTGTTCCAGGGGCCCACTGAAGCTTTCTTT
cdr3_aa: CASRVFQGPTEAFF

clone_size: few
j_call: TRBJ2-2
d_call: NA
v_call: TRBV11-2
cdr3_nt: TGTGCCAGCAGCTTATCCCCTAGACGGGACACCGGGGAGCTGTTTTTT
cdr3_aa: CASSLSPRRDTGELFF

clone_size: few
j_call: TRBJ2-5
d_call: NA
v_call: TRBV7-9
cdr3_nt: TGTGCCAGCAGCTCCTATCTTGGGTCGGGACTCCAAGAGACCCAGTACTTC
cdr3_aa: CASSSYLGSGLQETQYF

clone_size: NA
j_call: TRBJ2-7
d_call: TRBD2
v_call: TRBV5-1
cdr3_nt: TGCGCCAGCAGCCCCTTCGGGACTAGCGGACACTACGAGCAGTACTTC
cdr3_aa: CASSPFGTSGHYEQYF

clone_size: NA
j_call: TRBJ2-7
d_call: NA
v_call: TRBV20-1
cdr3_nt: TGCAGTGTAAAGCGTGGGTACGAGCAGTACTTC
cdr3_aa: CSVKRGYEQYF

clone_size: many
j_call: TRBJ1-1
d_call: NA
v_call: TRBV7-8
cdr3_nt: TGTGCCAGCAGCTACCGGACAGCCTTACTAAGCGCTGAAGCTTTCTTT
cdr3_aa: CASSYRTALLSAEAFF

clone_size: many
j_call: TRBJ2-7
d_call: NA
v_call: TRBV3-1
cdr3_nt: TGTGCCAGCGGGGGACACCTCTACGAGCAGTACTTC
cdr3_aa: CASGGHLYEQYF

clone_size: many
j_call: TRBJ2-7
d_call: NA
v_call: TRBV12-3/TRBV12-4
cdr3_nt: TGTGCCAGCAGTCAAACAGGGGGGGGAGGCGAGCAGTACTTC
cdr3_aa: CASSQTGGGGEQYF

clone_size: many
j_call: TRBJ2-5
d_call: NA
v_call: TRBV20-1
cdr3_nt: TGCAGTGCTAGATACACAGGGCGGGGGACCCAGTACTTC
cdr3_aa: CSARYTGRGTQYF

clone_size: many
j_call: TRBJ1-1
d_call: NA
v_call: TRBV7-9
cdr3_nt: TGTGCCAGCATCGACAGTATCGGGAACACTGAAGCTTTCTTT
cdr3_aa: CASIDSIGNTEAFF

clone_size: NA
j_call: TRBJ2-7
d_call: TRBD2
v_call: TRBV6-1
cdr3_nt: TGTGCCAGCAGCCGGGGATGGGGACTAGATTACGAGCAGTACTTC
cdr3_aa: CASSRGWGLDYEQYF

clone_size: few
j_call: TRBJ2-5
d_call: NA
v_call: TRBV5-6
cdr3_nt: TGTGCCAGCAGCTTGGCGGGGATGGGGGCCCAGTACTTC
cdr3_aa: CASSLAGMGAQYF

clone_size: few
j_call: TRBJ1-2
d_call: NA
v_call: TRBV24-1
cdr3_nt: TGTGCCACCAGTGATTTGTGTTTTGGCTACACCTTC
cdr3_aa: CATSDLCFGYTF

clone_size: NA
j_call: TRBJ1-1
d_call: NA
v_call: TRBV9
cdr3_nt: TGCGCCAGCAGCTCCTTATTAAGGGGACAAATTAACACTGAAGCTTTCTTT
cdr3_aa: CASSSLLRGQINTEAFF

clone_size: many
j_call: TRBJ1-5
d_call: NA
v_call: TRBV28
cdr3_nt: TGTGCCAGCAGTTGGGGGGGAAGCAATCAGCCCCAGCATTTT
cdr3_aa: CASSWGGSNQPQHF

clone_size: many
j_call: TRBJ1-2
d_call: TRBD1
v_call: TRBV29-1
cdr3_nt: TGCAGCGTTGAAGCCGGCGGGGACAGTTCTAACTATGGCTACACCTTC
cdr3_aa: CSVEAGGDSSNYGYTF

clone_size: once
j_call: TRBJ1-5
d_call: NA
v_call: TRBV10-2
cdr3_nt: TGCGCCAGCAGAACAGGGTCGAGCAATCAGCCCCAGCATTTT
cdr3_aa: CASRTGSSNQPQHF

clone_size: NA
j_call: TRBJ2-6
d_call: NA
v_call: TRBV7-9
cdr3_nt: TGTGCCAGCGATTGGGGCTCTGGGGCCAACGTCCTGACTTTC
cdr3_aa: CASDWGSGANVLTF

clone_size: many
j_call: TRBJ2-7
d_call: NA
v_call: TRBV12-3/TRBV12-4
cdr3_nt: TGTGCCAGCAGTTATACTACAGAGCAGTACTTC
cdr3_aa: CASSYTTEQYF

clone_size: many
j_call: TRBJ2-7
d_call: TRBD2
v_call: TRBV29-1
cdr3_nt: TGCAGCTTCACTAGCGGGATAAGTTACGAGCAGTACTTC
cdr3_aa: CSFTSGISYEQYF

clone_size: few
j_call: TRBJ2-7
d_call: NA
v_call: TRBV9
cdr3_nt: TGTGCCAGCAGCCCTCACAGGACCACCTACGAGCAGTACTTC
cdr3_aa: CASSPHRTTYEQYF

clone_size: many
j_call: TRBJ1-2
d_call: NA
v_call: TRBV12-3/TRBV12-4
cdr3_nt: TGTGCCAGCAGTTTGGGGAGCACCATCAGGAGTGGCTACACCTTC
cdr3_aa: CASSLGSTIRSGYTF

clone_size: NA
j_call: TRBJ1-2
d_call: TRBD1
v_call: TRBV7-2
cdr3_nt: TGTGCCAGCAGATCGACAGGGGCCCGCCTCGACAATAACTATGGCTACACCTTC
cdr3_aa: CASRSTGARLDNNYGYTF

clone_size: NA
j_call: TRBJ2-2
d_call: NA
v_call: TRBV7-2
cdr3_nt: TGTGCCAGCAGCTCGGCCGGGACTGCCTTTTTGTTTTTT
cdr3_aa: CASSSAGTAFLFF

clone_size: NA
j_call: TRBJ1-2
d_call: NA
v_call: TRBV6-1
cdr3_nt: TGTGCCAGCAGAGCGGCGGGGGGCGGCTACACCTTC
cdr3_aa: CASRAAGGGYTF

clone_size: many
j_call: TRBJ2-6
d_call: TRBD1
v_call: TRBV12-3/TRBV12-4
cdr3_nt: TGTGCCAGCCTCAGGGGGCTCCCTCCCCGTGGGGCCAACGTCCTGACTTTC
cdr3_aa: CASLRGLPPRGANVLTF

clone_size: NA
j_call: TRBJ2-5
d_call: TRBD1
v_call: TRBV7-9
cdr3_nt: TGTGCCAGCAGCCCCCGACAGGGGCCGAAAGAGACCCAGTACTTC
cdr3_aa: CASSPRQGPKETQYF

clone_size: few
j_call: TRBJ2-7
d_call: TRBD1
v_call: TRBV2
cdr3_nt: TGTGCCAGCAGTGGGGTCAGGGGGCGACACGAGCAGTACTTC
cdr3_aa: CASSGVRGRHEQYF

clone_size: many
j_call: TRBJ2-5
d_call: TRBD2
v_call: TRBV9
cdr3_nt: TGTGCCAGCAGCGTAGCTACCGGGAGGGCCGGAGAGACCCAGTACTTC
cdr3_aa: CASSVATGRAGETQYF

clone_size: NA
j_call: TRBJ1-3
d_call: NA
v_call: TRBV14
cdr3_nt: TGTGCCAGCAGCCAAGAGACTGCCCGTTTGGTCTCTGGAAACACCATATATTTT
cdr3_aa: CASSQETARLVSGNTIYF

clone_size: NA
j_call: TRBJ1-1
d_call: NA
v_call: TRBV19
cdr3_nt: TGTGCCAGTAGTATTTTCGGGGAGAACACTGAAGCTTTCTTT
cdr3_aa: CASSIFGENTEAFF

clone_size: few
j_call: TRBJ2-1
d_call: TRBD1
v_call: TRBV28
cdr3_nt: TGTGCCAGCAGTTTGAGGTATACAGGGGACTACAATGAGCAGTTCTTC
cdr3_aa: CASSLRYTGDYNEQFF

clone_size: many
j_call: TRBJ1-5
d_call: TRBD1
v_call: TRBV6-1
cdr3_nt: TGTGCCAGCAGTGAAGCTCTACCCGGGACAGATATCGATCAGCCCCAGCATTTT
cdr3_aa: CASSEALPGTDIDQPQHF

clone_size: NA
j_call: TRBJ2-7
d_call: NA
v_call: TRBV11-2
cdr3_nt: TGTGCCAGCAGCCAGGGGGGGTGGAGCTCCTACGAGCAGTGCTTC
cdr3_aa: CASSQGGWSSYEQCF

clone_size: many
j_call: TRBJ1-3
d_call: TRBD1
v_call: TRBV6-2/TRBV6-3
cdr3_nt: TGTGCCAGCAGTGAGCCTCAGGGGGCCGGAAACACCATATATTTT
cdr3_aa: CASSEPQGAGNTIYF

clone_size: NA
j_call: TRBJ1-2
d_call: NA
v_call: TRBV29-1
cdr3_nt: TGCAGCGTTGAAGATCGAAGGTATGGCTACACCTTC
cdr3_aa: CSVEDRRYGYTF

clone_size: few
j_call: TRBJ1-2
d_call: NA
v_call: TRBV6-1
cdr3_nt: TGTGCCAGCGGCCCGAGAGGGGCTCCGTATGGCTACACCTTC
cdr3_aa: CASGPRGAPYGYTF

clone_size: NA
j_call: TRBJ2-3
d_call: TRBD2
v_call: TRBV28
cdr3_nt: TGTGCCAGCAGTGACCTTGGACTAGACCCCGCAGATACGCAGTATTTT
cdr3_aa: CASSDLGLDPADTQYF

clone_size: many
j_call: TRBJ1-1
d_call: NA
v_call: TRBV7-3
cdr3_nt: TGTGCCAGCAGCTTAACAGGTTACACTGAAGCTTTCTTT
cdr3_aa: CASSLTGYTEAFF

clone_size: many
j_call: TRBJ1-5
d_call: NA
v_call: TRBV6-2/TRBV6-3
cdr3_nt: TGTGCCAGCAGTTCCCTTAGCAATCAGCCCCAGCATTTT
cdr3_aa: CASSSLSNQPQHF